Presented here are 20 T cell receptor beta chains from one specimen sequenced in a study of Graves' ophthalmopathy and Graves' hyperthyroidism. Amplification of the TCR beta CDR3 regions used RNA transcripts (as template). Second-round multiplex PCR came after first-round RT-PCR with HTBI primers. TCRdb re-analysed the multiplex PCR reads in MiXCR, keeping a single row per CDR3 protein. Of hundreds of thousands of distinct CDR3 sequences in the sample, under 25% were seen once. The sample comprised peripheral blood. These receptors were obtained from a woman aged 18-29 years with stable Graves' hyperthyroidism.

A few counts support this clonotype. The V and J genes are TRBV18 and TRBJ2-7; 8 positions match TRBD2. The CDR3 contains 16 residues. Germline V gene sequence: CDR1 KGHSH, CDR2 LQKENI. V gave up 3 bases and J gave up 0 bases; unmatched junction bases: 7. CDR3 nucleotide sequence: TGTGCCAGCTCACCCCTGGGCGGGAGGCGCTCCTACGAGCAGTACTTC. Protein product: CASSPLGGRRSYEQYF.

The chain joins TRBV20-1 to TRBJ2-7; 8 nucleotides agree with TRBD2. The germline CDR1 and CDR2 sequences are DFQATT and SNEGSKA (reference sequence). V shed 8 bases, J shed 0 bases, and the junction held 6 bases outside the gene matches. This CDR3 is built from 13 residues. CDR3 nucleotides: TGCAGTACCCGCAGCGGGAGCTCCTACGAGCAGTACTTC. Its protein is CSTRSGSSYEQYF.

This clonotype was observed at least ten times. V is TRBV9 and J is TRBJ1-6; D remains ambiguous. The CDR3 runs 14 residues. Per the germline V gene, CDR1 is SGDLS and CDR2 is YYNGEE. V was shortened by 0 bases and J by 6 bases, with 7 bases between the two germline ends. CDR3 protein: CASSVASSNSPLHF. CDR3 nucleotides: TGTGCCAGCAGCGTAGCTAGCAGTAATTCACCCCTCCACTTT.

This chain joins TRBV20-1 and TRBJ2-2; TRBD1 agrees at 8 bases. The germline gives CDR1 DFQATT, CDR2 SNEGSKA (reference sequence). After removal of 6 bases from V and 4 bases from J, the junction contained 7 bases not matched to a gene. The CDR3 sequence is 14 residues long. DNA for the CDR3: TGCAGTGCAGCCGGACAGGGAACCACCGGGGAGCTGTTTTTT. This codes for CSAAGQGTTGELFF.

This clonotype came up many times. This chain links TRBV25-1 with TRBJ2-2; 7 bases map to TRBD1. Looked up from germline, CDR1 is MGHDK and CDR2 is SYGVNS. This CDR3 region has 15 residues. V shed 5 bases, J shed 5 bases, and the junction held 8 bases outside the gene matches. The CDR3 bases are TGTGCCAGCAGTTCACAGGGGTCCGGAACCGGGGAGCTGTTTTTT. Protein: CASSSQGSGTGELFF.

The table lists this clonotype with many counts. The chain combines TRBV7-2 with TRBJ1-1; no firm D call. From germline, CDR1 is SGHTA and CDR2 FQGNSA. V was clipped by 1 base and J by 5 bases, with 8 bases between them. This CDR3 contains 13 residues. CDR3 DNA: TGTGCCAGCAGCTTAGTATCGGGGACTGAAGCTTTCTTT. This sequence encodes CASSLVSGTEAFF.

V usage is TRBV24-1 and J usage is TRBJ2-7; possible D gene TRBD2, 6 bases. Trimming took 2 bases from V and 3 from J, leaving 19 bases between them. In germline, CDR1 is KGHDR, CDR2 SFDVKD. The CDR3 sequence is 17 residues long. The CDR3, as DNA: TGTGCCACCAGTGATTCCGGAGGGGCAGTCTCACACTACGAGCAGTACTTC. This codes for CATSDSGGAVSHYEQYF.

This clonotype has a count of ten or more. The chain uses TRBV27 and TRBJ2-4; 13 bases align to TRBD2. J was trimmed by 3 bases and V by 5 bases; bases with no gene match: 13. CDR1 and CDR2 from the germline V gene are MNHEY and SMNVEV (reference sequence). The CDR3 is 19 residues long. Written as DNA, the CDR3 is TGTGCCAGCAGTCCTCTACTAGCGGGAGGGCCATCGAGCAAAAACATTCAGTACTTC. Its protein is CASSPLLAGGPSSKNIQYF.

This clonotype was counted ten times or more. V gene TRBV2 combines with J gene TRBJ1-1; TRBD1 might be the D (6 bases). V gave up 11 bases and J gave up 4 bases, with 17 bases separating them. The CDR3 totals 13 residues. The germline gives CDR1 SNHLY, CDR2 FYNNEI. The CDR3 loop reads CAGKSDSLTEAFF. In nucleotides, the CDR3 is TGTGCCGGGAAATCGGACAGTCTCACTGAAGCTTTCTTT.

In its sample, this clonotype was seen many times. V is TRBV5-1 and J is TRBJ2-7, with D tentatively TRBD1 (6 bases). Trimming pared 2 bases from V and 0 bases from J, leaving 9 bases between. The CDR3 totals 14 residues. CDR1 and CDR2 from the germline V gene are SGHRS and YFSETQ. The CDR3 region has the DNA TGCGCCAGCAGCTTCGCAGGGGCCTCCTACGAGCAGTACTTC. Its translation: CASSFAGASYEQYF.

This clonotype was detected ten times or more. The J gene is TRBJ1-2, the V gene TRBV30; maybe TRBD1 (5 bases). Trimming pared 0 bases from V and 7 bases from J, leaving 18 bases between. Germline CDR1 is GTSNPN and CDR2 is SVGIG (reference sequence). This CDR3 comprises 15 residues. The CDR3 is CAWSVSRDGTGGYTF. As DNA, the CDR3 is TGTGCCTGGAGTGTTTCCCGAGACGGGACGGGTGGCTACACCTTC.

There are many counts of this clonotype. The genes are TRBV4-1 and TRBJ2-5, with TRBD1 matching over 7 bases. From germline, CDR1 is MGHRA and CDR2 YSYEKL. The length of the CDR3 is 17 residues. J lost 4 bases, V lost 0 bases, and 11 bases had no gene match. This chain's CDR3 is CASSQDGTDRARETQYF. CDR3 coding DNA: TGCGCCAGCAGCCAAGACGGGACAGACCGGGCGCGAGAGACCCAGTACTTC.

Ten or more counts support this clonotype. This chain uses TRBV12-3 or TRBV12-4 with TRBJ2-5; the D gene could be TRBD1 or TRBD2 (5 bases each). The CDR3 totals 16 residues. V lost 1 base and J lost 2, with 14 bases in between. The chain's CDR3 is CASSLGIGAKQETQYF. Written as DNA, the CDR3 is TGTGCCAGCAGTTTAGGAATCGGGGCAAAACAAGAGACCCAGTACTTC.

The table lists this clonotype with many counts. The CDR3 DNA reads TGTGCCAGCAGTTTAGGTGGCAGGGACAGTGGCGAGCAGTACTTC. This gives the protein CASSLGGRDSGEQYF. The rearrangement joins TRBV28 to TRBJ2-7; 7 bases line up with TRBD1. J lost 6 bases, V lost 2 bases, and 10 bases had no gene match. Germline assignment: CDR1 MDHEN and CDR2 SYDVKM. This CDR3 has 15 amino acids.

The table lists this clonotype with many counts. The V gene is TRBV20-1, the J gene TRBJ2-4; 8 bases match TRBD2. Germline loops: CDR1 DFQATT, CDR2 SNEGSKA (reference sequence). V lost 6 bases to trimming and J lost 6 bases; unmatched junction nucleotides: 10. The CDR3 length is 14 residues. CDR3: CSAISGSRGNIQYF. The CDR3 coding sequence is TGCAGTGCCATCAGCGGGAGTCGGGGAAACATTCAGTACTTC.

This clonotype was observed at least ten times. The CDR3 spells CASSEEDMGARAYEQYF. CDR3 nucleotide sequence: TGTGCCAGCAGTGAAGAGGATATGGGGGCCCGGGCCTACGAGCAGTACTTC. This chain connects TRBV2 to TRBJ2-7; maybe TRBD1 (6 bases). The CDR3 length is 17 residues. In germline, CDR1 is SNHLY, CDR2 FYNNEI. V was trimmed by 1 base and J by 2 bases, leaving 18 bases between them.

This rearrangement joins TRBV28 to TRBJ1-1; tentatively, D is TRBD1 (5 bases). The length of the CDR3 is 13 residues. Germline V gene lookup returns CDR1 MDHEN and CDR2 SYDVKM. Trimming left V 7 bases short and J 1 base short, with 10 bases between. The CDR3 DNA reads as TGTGCCAGCAACTCCGGACAGAACACTGAAGCTTTCTTT. Translation: CASNSGQNTEAFF.

This clonotype has at least ten counts. This chain links TRBV7-2 with TRBJ2-5; tentatively, D is TRBD1 or TRBD2 (5 bases each). Germline lookup yields CDR1 SGHTA and CDR2 FQGNSA. Deletions cut 4 bases from V and 5 bases from J, with 17 bases between. The CDR3 covers 15 residues. The CDR3 coding sequence is TGTGCCAGCAGCTCTAGCAGGGTCTTTGGGGAGACCCAGTACTTC. It codes for CASSSSRVFGETQYF.

The chain uses TRBV9 and TRBJ2-7, with a possible D match to TRBD1 (5 bases). Trimming took off 0 bases at V and 7 bases at J, with 14 bases between the two ends. The CDR3 totals 14 residues. CDR1 SGDLS and CDR2 YYNGEE come from the germline V gene. Written as DNA, the CDR3 is TGTGCCAGCAGCGTAGCTGCCAGGGTGGGGGAGCAGTACTTC. Translating gives CASSVAARVGEQYF.

DNA of the CDR3: TGTGCCAGCTCATCTCTCCCCAGCAATCAGCCCCAGCATTTT. Its translation is CASSSLPSNQPQHF. The V and J genes are TRBV18 and TRBJ1-5; D not certain. The CDR3 sequence is 14 residues long. From germline, CDR1 is KGHSH and CDR2 LQKENI. Trimming removed 5 bases at V and 1 base at J, with 9 bases between. The entire variable domain, with the rest obtained from reference TRBV18 and TRBJ1-5, is as follows: NAGVMQNPRHLVRRRGQEARLRCSPMKGHSHVYWYRQLPEEGLKFMVYLQKENIIDESGMPKERFSAEFPKEGPSILRIQQVVRGDSAAYFCASSSLPSNQPQHFGDGTRLSIL.